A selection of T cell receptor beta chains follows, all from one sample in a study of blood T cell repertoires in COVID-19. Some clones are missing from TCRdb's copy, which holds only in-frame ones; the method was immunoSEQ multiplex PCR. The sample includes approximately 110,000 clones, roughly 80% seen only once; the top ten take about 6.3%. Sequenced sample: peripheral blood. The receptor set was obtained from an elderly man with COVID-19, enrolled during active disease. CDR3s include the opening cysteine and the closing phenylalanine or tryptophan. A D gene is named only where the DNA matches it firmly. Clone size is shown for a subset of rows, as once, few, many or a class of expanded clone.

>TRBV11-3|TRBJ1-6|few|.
TGTGCCAGCAGCTTAGGACAGAATTCACCCCTCCACTTT
CASSLGQNSPLHF
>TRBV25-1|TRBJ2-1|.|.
TGTGCCAGCAATTCGTATAGGAGCTCCTACAATGAGCAGTTCTTC
CASNSYRSSYNEQFF
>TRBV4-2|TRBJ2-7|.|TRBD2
TGTGCCAGCAGCCAAGATACTAGCGGGAGGGCGGTGTACTTC
CASSQDTSGRAVYF
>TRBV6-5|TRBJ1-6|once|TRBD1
TGTGCCAGCAGTTACGGACAGGGGGCCGCCCAGGGGTCCCTCCACTTT
CASSYGQGAAQGSLHF
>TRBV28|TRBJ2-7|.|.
TGTGCCAGCAGCTCCATGGCAGCCTACGAGCAGTACTTC
CASSSMAAYEQYF
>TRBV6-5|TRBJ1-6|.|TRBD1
TGTGCCAGCAGTTACTCGGGACAGGGGGGTTCACCCCTCCACTTT
CASSYSGQGGSPLHF
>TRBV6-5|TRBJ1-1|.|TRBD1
TGTGCCAGCAGACCCCCGGGACAGGGGGGCACTGAAGCTTTCTTT
CASRPPGQGGTEAFF
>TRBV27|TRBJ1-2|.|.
TGTGCCAGCAGTTTATCGAGCGGGGACTATGGCTACACCTTC
CASSLSSGDYGYTF
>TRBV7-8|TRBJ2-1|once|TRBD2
TGTGCCAGCAGCTTACGCGGGAGCTCCTACAATGAGCAGTTCTTC
CASSLRGSSYNEQFF
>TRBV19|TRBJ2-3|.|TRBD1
TGTGCCAGTAGCAGCGAAGGGACAGGCACAGATACGCAGTATTTT
CASSSEGTGTDTQYF
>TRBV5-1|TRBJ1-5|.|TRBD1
TGCGCCAGCAGCTCCGGACAGGGCAATCAGCCCCAGCATTTT
CASSSGQGNQPQHF
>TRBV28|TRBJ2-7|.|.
TGTGCCTCCCTGGGCAATCGTTACGACTCCTACGAGCAGTACTTC
CASLGNRYDSYEQYF
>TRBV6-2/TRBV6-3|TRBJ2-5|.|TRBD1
TGTGCCAGCAGTTACGGGACAGGGCTTAAGACCCAGTACTTC
CASSYGTGLKTQYF